Listed below are T cell receptor beta chains from one sample, sequenced in a study of T cell responses to AZD1222 COVID-19 vaccine. TCRdb's copy holds only in-frame clones and misses some; the assay was immunoSEQ multiplex PCR. Here the sample spans over 120,000 clones, approximately 90% being singletons. The input for sequencing was peripheral blood, taken on day 0 of AZD1222 vaccination. These receptors were obtained from an adult in good health. The CDR3 runs from the conserved cysteine through the conserved F or W. Each record gives: D gene, J gene, V gene, clone size, CDR3 protein, CDR3 DNA. D genes are given only for firm matches. Size is stated for part of the rows, as once, few or many counts, or as a class when the clone is expanded.

D gene: -; J gene: TRBJ2-5; V gene: TRBV3-1/TRBV3-2; clone size: -; CDR3 protein: CASSHQDRGTQYF; CDR3 DNA: TGTGCCAGCAGCCACCAGGACCGTGGGACCCAGTACTTC
D gene: -; J gene: TRBJ1-4; V gene: TRBV19; clone size: -; CDR3 protein: CASSIQASNNEKLFF; CDR3 DNA: TGTGCCAGTAGTATACAGGCATCCAATAATGAAAAACTGTTTTTT
D gene: TRBD2; J gene: TRBJ2-3; V gene: TRBV30; clone size: -; CDR3 protein: CAWSVASGRAGTDTQYF; CDR3 DNA: TGTGCCTGGAGTGTTGCTAGCGGGAGGGCGGGCACAGATACGCAGTATTTT
D gene: -; J gene: TRBJ2-2; V gene: TRBV20-1; clone size: -; CDR3 protein: CGGMSTGELFF; CDR3 DNA: TGCGGGGGAATGTCAACCGGGGAGCTGTTTTTT
D gene: TRBD1; J gene: TRBJ1-6; V gene: TRBV19; clone size: -; CDR3 protein: CASSLGQGKNSPLHF; CDR3 DNA: TGTGCCAGTAGCCTCGGACAGGGGAAGAATTCACCCCTCCACTTT
D gene: -; J gene: TRBJ1-3; V gene: TRBV19; clone size: once; CDR3 protein: CASSIFSQRIAGNTIYF; CDR3 DNA: TGTGCCAGTAGTATTTTCTCACAGAGAATCGCTGGAAACACCATATATTTT
D gene: -; J gene: TRBJ2-3; V gene: TRBV4-1; clone size: -; CDR3 protein: CASSQVSNRGTDTQYF; CDR3 DNA: TGCGCCAGCAGCCAAGTCTCCAATCGGGGCACAGATACGCAGTATTTT
D gene: TRBD1; J gene: TRBJ1-1; V gene: TRBV5-1; clone size: -; CDR3 protein: CASSIQGENTEAFF; CDR3 DNA: TGCGCCAGCAGCATACAGGGGGAGAACACTGAAGCTTTCTTT
D gene: TRBD1; J gene: TRBJ1-5; V gene: TRBV9; clone size: -; CDR3 protein: CASSAGRDRSNNQPQHF; CDR3 DNA: TGTGCCAGCAGCGCAGGGAGGGACAGGTCAAACAATCAGCCCCAGCATTTT
D gene: TRBD1; J gene: TRBJ1-2; V gene: TRBV30; clone size: -; CDR3 protein: CAFPLRGVANYGYTF; CDR3 DNA: TGTGCCTTCCCCCTCAGGGGGGTAGCTAACTATGGCTACACCTTC
D gene: -; J gene: TRBJ1-6; V gene: TRBV28; clone size: -; CDR3 protein: CASWGTLSSYNSPLHF; CDR3 DNA: TGTGCCAGCTGGGGGACTCTGAGCTCCTATAATTCACCCCTCCACTTT
D gene: -; J gene: TRBJ2-1; V gene: TRBV19; clone size: -; CDR3 protein: CASSIDIRNEQFF; CDR3 DNA: TGTGCCAGTAGTATAGATATTAGGAATGAGCAGTTCTTC
D gene: -; J gene: TRBJ1-2; V gene: TRBV19; clone size: -; CDR3 protein: CASSRAGGYTF; CDR3 DNA: TGTGCCAGTAGTAGGGCAGGGGGCTACACCTTC
D gene: -; J gene: TRBJ1-1; V gene: TRBV7-9; clone size: -; CDR3 protein: CASSPPDGVGTEAFF; CDR3 DNA: TGTGCCAGCAGCCCACCGGACGGCGTAGGGACTGAAGCTTTCTTT
D gene: TRBD1; J gene: TRBJ2-1; V gene: TRBV9; clone size: once; CDR3 protein: CASSAGQGAPNEQFF; CDR3 DNA: TGTGCCAGCAGCGCTGGACAGGGGGCGCCGAATGAGCAGTTCTTC
D gene: TRBD1; J gene: TRBJ1-1; V gene: TRBV28; clone size: -; CDR3 protein: CASSYRGGRAVNTEAFF; CDR3 DNA: TGTGCCAGCAGTTACAGGGGAGGGAGGGCTGTGAACACTGAAGCTTTCTTT
D gene: -; J gene: TRBJ2-7; V gene: TRBV9; clone size: -; CDR3 protein: CASSVELGPYEQYF; CDR3 DNA: TGTGCCAGCAGCGTAGAGTTAGGACCGTACGAGCAGTACTTC
D gene: -; J gene: TRBJ1-2; V gene: TRBV6-5; clone size: few; CDR3 protein: CASSYSRDVTYGYTF; CDR3 DNA: TGTGCCAGCAGTTACTCTCGGGACGTAACCTATGGCTACACCTTC
D gene: -; J gene: TRBJ1-1; V gene: TRBV7-2; clone size: once; CDR3 protein: CASSLGSYGTEAFF; CDR3 DNA: TGTGCCAGCAGCTTAGGATCCTACGGAACTGAAGCTTTCTTT
D gene: TRBD1; J gene: TRBJ2-6; V gene: TRBV24-1; clone size: -; CDR3 protein: CATSDLGTGLFGANVLTF; CDR3 DNA: TGTGCCACCAGTGATTTAGGGACAGGGTTATTCGGGGCCAACGTCCTGACTTTC
D gene: TRBD1; J gene: TRBJ1-4; V gene: TRBV6-5; clone size: once; CDR3 protein: CASSPHRGLIEKLFF; CDR3 DNA: TGTGCCAGCAGTCCTCACAGGGGGCTAATTGAAAAACTGTTTTTT
D gene: -; J gene: TRBJ1-1; V gene: TRBV20-1; clone size: -; CDR3 protein: CSASQGMVNTEAFF; CDR3 DNA: TGCAGTGCTAGTCAGGGAATGGTGAACACTGAAGCTTTCTTT
D gene: TRBD2; J gene: TRBJ2-1; V gene: TRBV15; clone size: few; CDR3 protein: CATSSDPPAGGRRVFF; CDR3 DNA: TGTGCCACCAGCAGTGATCCTCCAGCGGGAGGGCGAAGGGTTTTCTTC
D gene: -; J gene: TRBJ1-2; V gene: TRBV5-1; clone size: -; CDR3 protein: CASSFGDWGYTF; CDR3 DNA: TGCGCCAGCAGCTTCGGGGATTGGGGCTACACCTTC
D gene: TRBD1; J gene: TRBJ2-5; V gene: TRBV18; clone size: -; CDR3 protein: CASSRSPDRAETQYF; CDR3 DNA: TGTGCCAGCTCACGCTCTCCCGACAGGGCAGAGACCCAGTACTTC
D gene: TRBD2; J gene: TRBJ2-3; V gene: TRBV9; clone size: -; CDR3 protein: CASSVRTSGDYYPDTQYF; CDR3 DNA: TGTGCCAGCAGCGTACGGACTAGCGGGGATTATTATCCAGATACGCAGTATTTT
D gene: -; J gene: TRBJ2-3; V gene: TRBV5-6; clone size: -; CDR3 protein: CASSPTVTTDTQYF; CDR3 DNA: TGTGCCAGCAGCCCCACGGTGACCACAGATACGCAGTATTTT
D gene: -; J gene: TRBJ1-1; V gene: TRBV5-5; clone size: -; CDR3 protein: CASSFGGNTEAFF; CDR3 DNA: TGTGCCAGCAGCTTTGGAGGGAACACTGAAGCTTTCTTT
D gene: TRBD1; J gene: TRBJ1-6; V gene: TRBV5-6; clone size: -; CDR3 protein: CASSPPVGQRSYNSPLHF; CDR3 DNA: TGTGCCAGCAGCCCCCCCGTGGGACAGCGCTCCTATAATTCACCCCTCCACTTT
D gene: -; J gene: TRBJ1-4; V gene: TRBV18; clone size: -; CDR3 protein: CASSPSSAGEKLFF; CDR3 DNA: TGTGCCAGCTCACCATCTTCGGCGGGAGAAAAACTGTTTTTT
D gene: -; J gene: TRBJ1-2; V gene: TRBV7-9; clone size: -; CDR3 protein: CASTTILGFGYTF; CDR3 DNA: TGTGCCAGCACTACCATCCTGGGGTTTGGCTACACCTTC
D gene: TRBD1; J gene: TRBJ2-7; V gene: TRBV5-1; clone size: -; CDR3 protein: CASRDTGGEQYF; CDR3 DNA: TGCGCCAGCAGGGATACAGGGGGCGAGCAGTACTTC
D gene: -; J gene: TRBJ1-4; V gene: TRBV6-6; clone size: -; CDR3 protein: CASSYGPGVNEKLFF; CDR3 DNA: TGTGCCAGCAGTTACGGACCGGGGGTTAATGAAAAACTGTTTTTT
D gene: -; J gene: TRBJ1-3; V gene: TRBV5-4; clone size: -; CDR3 protein: CARHFYRFHSGNTIYF; CDR3 DNA: TGTGCCAGACACTTTTACAGGTTTCACTCTGGAAACACCATATATTTT
D gene: TRBD1; J gene: TRBJ2-2; V gene: TRBV7-7; clone size: -; CDR3 protein: CASSSGQGIPGELFF; CDR3 DNA: TGTGCCAGCAGCTCGGGACAGGGGATCCCCGGGGAGCTGTTTTTT
D gene: -; J gene: TRBJ2-1; V gene: TRBV7-9; clone size: -; CDR3 protein: CASSLADYNEQFF; CDR3 DNA: TGTGCCAGCAGCTTAGCAGACTACAATGAGCAGTTCTTC
D gene: TRBD1; J gene: TRBJ1-2; V gene: TRBV6-6; clone size: -; CDR3 protein: CASSYTGQDYGYTF; CDR3 DNA: TGTGCCAGCAGTTACACGGGACAGGACTATGGCTACACCTTC
D gene: -; J gene: TRBJ2-3; V gene: TRBV3-1/TRBV3-2; clone size: -; CDR3 protein: CASSLLLVPDTQYF; CDR3 DNA: TGTGCCAGCAGCCTCCTACTAGTCCCAGATACGCAGTATTTT
D gene: -; J gene: TRBJ2-5; V gene: TRBV19; clone size: -; CDR3 protein: CASSIDYLVETQYF; CDR3 DNA: TGTGCCAGTAGTATAGACTACCTTGTGGAGACCCAGTACTTC
D gene: TRBD2; J gene: TRBJ2-6; V gene: TRBV6-5; clone size: -; CDR3 protein: CASSSHTSAGANVLTF; CDR3 DNA: TGTGCCAGCAGTTCTCACACTAGCGCCGGGGCCAACGTCCTGACTTTC
D gene: -; J gene: TRBJ1-2; V gene: TRBV5-6; clone size: once; CDR3 protein: CASSLGNYGYTF; CDR3 DNA: TGTGCCAGCAGCCTGGGGAACTATGGCTACACCTTC
D gene: -; J gene: TRBJ2-2; V gene: TRBV11-2; clone size: -; CDR3 protein: CASSPRTPLGELFF; CDR3 DNA: TGTGCCAGCAGCCCCCGAACCCCACTCGGGGAGCTGTTTTTT
D gene: TRBD2; J gene: TRBJ2-1; V gene: TRBV5-1; clone size: -; CDR3 protein: CASSPDTVGLAQYNEQFF; CDR3 DNA: TGCGCCAGCAGCCCCGATACCGTGGGACTAGCGCAATACAATGAGCAGTTCTTC
D gene: TRBD2; J gene: TRBJ2-1; V gene: TRBV15; clone size: -; CDR3 protein: CATSRAGTRINNEQFF; CDR3 DNA: TGTGCCACCAGCAGAGCCGGGACTAGAATCAACAATGAGCAGTTCTTC
D gene: -; J gene: TRBJ2-1; V gene: TRBV18; clone size: -; CDR3 protein: CASSPPASETTEQFF; CDR3 DNA: TGTGCCAGCTCACCACCAGCGTCCGAGACTACTGAGCAGTTCTTC
D gene: -; J gene: TRBJ2-1; V gene: TRBV15; clone size: -; CDR3 protein: CATSSRWVHNEQFF; CDR3 DNA: TGTGCCACCAGTTCTCGGTGGGTCCACAATGAGCAGTTCTTC
D gene: TRBD1; J gene: TRBJ1-4; V gene: TRBV15; clone size: -; CDR3 protein: CATSTDREGEKLFF; CDR3 DNA: TGTGCCACCAGCACAGACAGGGAGGGGGAAAAACTGTTTTTT
D gene: TRBD1; J gene: TRBJ2-7; V gene: TRBV2; clone size: -; CDR3 protein: CASMGTGFNEQYF; CDR3 DNA: TGTGCCAGCATGGGGACAGGGTTCAACGAGCAGTACTTC
D gene: TRBD1; J gene: TRBJ2-2; V gene: TRBV4-1; clone size: -; CDR3 protein: CASSQVRTGGANTGELFF; CDR3 DNA: TGCGCCAGCAGCCAAGTGCGGACAGGGGGCGCGAACACCGGGGAGCTGTTTTTT
D gene: -; J gene: TRBJ1-4; V gene: TRBV30; clone size: -; CDR3 protein: CAWGNREKLFF; CDR3 DNA: TGTGCCTGGGGGAATCGTGAAAAACTGTTTTTT
D gene: -; J gene: TRBJ2-7; V gene: TRBV3-1/TRBV3-2; clone size: -; CDR3 protein: CASSQAGPSYEQYF; CDR3 DNA: TGTGCCAGCAGCCAGGCGGGGCCCTCCTACGAGCAGTACTTC
D gene: -; J gene: TRBJ1-1; V gene: TRBV19; clone size: -; CDR3 protein: CASSMVKGLEAFF; CDR3 DNA: TGTGCCAGTAGTATGGTCAAGGGTCTTGAAGCTTTCTTT
D gene: -; J gene: TRBJ2-3; V gene: TRBV30; clone size: -; CDR3 protein: CAWSGNPPSPQYF; CDR3 DNA: TGTGCCTGGAGTGGTAACCCCCCTTCCCCGCAGTATTTT
D gene: -; J gene: TRBJ1-2; V gene: TRBV6-5; clone size: -; CDR3 protein: CASSYDQARGYTF; CDR3 DNA: TGTGCCAGCAGTTACGACCAAGCTCGGGGCTACACCTTC
D gene: -; J gene: TRBJ1-2; V gene: TRBV9; clone size: -; CDR3 protein: CASKRTQYGYTF; CDR3 DNA: TGTGCCAGCAAAAGGACACAGTATGGCTACACCTTC
D gene: -; J gene: TRBJ1-6; V gene: TRBV5-4; clone size: -; CDR3 protein: CASNLKGPNSPLHF; CDR3 DNA: TGTGCCAGCAACCTAAAAGGCCCCAATTCACCCCTCCACTTT
D gene: TRBD2; J gene: TRBJ2-2; V gene: TRBV4-2; clone size: -; CDR3 protein: CASTAVRHSGTSGGAAAGELFF; CDR3 DNA: TGTGCCAGCACCGCCGTTCGTCACTCCGGGACTAGCGGGGGGGCCGCGGCCGGGGAGCTGTTTTTT
D gene: -; J gene: TRBJ2-7; V gene: TRBV7-9; clone size: few; CDR3 protein: CASSPRAQEQYF; CDR3 DNA: TGTGCCAGCAGCCCACGAGCCCAGGAGCAGTACTTC